A selection of T cell receptor beta chains follows, all from one sample in a study of Ad26.COV2.S vaccination and SARS-CoV-2 variants. Libraries were prepared by immunoSEQ multiplex PCR; TCRdb keeps only in-frame clonotypes and omits some of them. The data contain about 350,000 clones, 92% of them singletons. Here the sequenced sample was peripheral blood, taken after recovery from COVID-19. These receptors all come from a human donor who had recovered from COVID-19. The CDR3 runs from the conserved cysteine through the conserved F or W. The D gene is left open where the match is weak. Rows give clone size only sometimes, using once, few, many, or a class for an expanded clone.

TRBJ1-5	TRBV19	-	-	CASQNVAGGGNQPQHF	TGTGCCAGCCAAAACGTAGCAGGTGGAGGCAATCAGCCCCAGCATTTT
TRBJ1-2	TRBV6-5	-	-	CASGPGTPNYGYTF	TGTGCCAGCGGCCCCGGGACACCTAACTATGGCTACACCTTC
TRBJ2-7	TRBV7-8	-	-	CASSSQATSGPQVVEQYF	TGTGCCAGCAGCTCACAAGCCACCTCGGGACCGCAAGTCGTAGAGCAGTACTTC
TRBJ2-2	TRBV5-4	once	-	CASSLAGSTGELFF	TGTGCCAGCAGCTTGGCCGGGAGCACCGGGGAGCTGTTTTTT
TRBJ2-1	TRBV7-2	-	-	CASSSFRGRRDEQFF	TGTGCCAGCAGCTCCTTCAGGGGCCGTAGGGATGAGCAGTTCTTC
TRBJ2-3	TRBV7-2	-	TRBD2	CASSFRDYPTRDTQYF	TGTGCCAGCAGCTTCCGGGACTACCCGACACGAGATACGCAGTATTTT
TRBJ2-5	TRBV4-1	-	-	CASSQGFWGEKETQYF	TGCGCCAGCAGCCAAGGCTTTTGGGGGGAGAAAGAGACCCAGTACTTC
TRBJ2-1	TRBV27	-	-	CASSSTDSWYNEQFF	TGTGCCAGCAGTTCGACTGACTCTTGGTACAATGAGCAGTTCTTC
TRBJ2-2	TRBV5-1	once	-	CASKWAGAGELFF	TGCGCCAGCAAGTGGGCCGGGGCCGGGGAGCTGTTTTTT
TRBJ1-5	TRBV10-3	once	-	CAISEGQMGSQPQHF	TGTGCCATCAGTGAAGGACAGATGGGTTCTCAGCCCCAGCATTTT
TRBJ1-1	TRBV6-5	-	TRBD1	CASRISSGGTEAFF	TGTGCCAGCAGGATATCCTCAGGGGGCACTGAAGCTTTCTTT
TRBJ1-2	TRBV11-3	-	-	CASSSDLCVTF	-
TRBJ1-4	TRBV5-6	-	-	CASSFKQGGEKLFF	TGTGCCAGCAGCTTTAAACAGGGCGGAGAAAAACTGTTTTTT
TRBJ1-5	TRBV7-2	-	-	CASSSLGSNSNQPQHF	TGTGCCAGCAGCAGCCTAGGCAGTAATAGCAATCAGCCCCAGCATTTT
TRBJ1-1	TRBV6-5	once	-	CASRALWNTEAFF	TGTGCCAGCAGGGCACTCTGGAACACTGAAGCTTTCTTT
TRBJ1-6	TRBV19	-	TRBD1	CASSIIRDRDSPLHF	TGTGCCAGTAGTATCATCCGGGACAGGGATTCACCCCTCCACTTT
TRBJ2-7	TRBV5-6	-	-	CASSPAGIGEQYF	TGTGCCAGCAGCCCTGCAGGGATAGGCGAGCAGTACTTC
TRBJ1-1	TRBV2	once	-	CASSEVGGTVNTEAFF	TGTGCCAGCAGTGAAGTAGGGGGAACAGTGAACACTGAAGCTTTCTTT
TRBJ2-7	TRBV5-5	-	-	CASSFGQSYEQYF	TGTGCCAGCAGCTTTGGACAGAGCTACGAGCAGTACTTC
TRBJ2-1	TRBV2	few	-	CASSALLWNEQFF	TGTGCCAGCAGTGCCTTATTGTGGAATGAGCAGTTCTTC
TRBJ2-3	TRBV6-5	-	TRBD2	CASQRSGGPDTQYF	TGTGCCAGCCAGCGTAGCGGGGGACCAGATACGCAGTATTTT
TRBJ2-2	TRBV2	-	TRBD2	CASGLAGGSYTGELFF	TGTGCCAGCGGACTAGCGGGGGGATCCTACACCGGGGAGCTGTTTTTT
TRBJ2-7	TRBV6-6	few	TRBD1	CASSRGSYEQYF	TGTGCCAGCAGCAGGGGGTCCTACGAGCAGTACTTC
TRBJ2-2	TRBV19	-	TRBD2	CASRPLAEKYTGELFF	TGTGCCAGTAGGCCACTAGCGGAGAAATACACCGGGGAGCTGTTTTTT
TRBJ1-5	TRBV5-1	-	-	CASSSTGGQPQHF	TGCGCCAGCAGCTCAACCGGGGGACAGCCCCAGCATTTT
TRBJ1-1	TRBV6-4	-	TRBD1	CASNSGQGASEAFF	TGTGCCAGCAACTCCGGACAGGGGGCAAGTGAAGCTTTCTTT
TRBJ2-2	TRBV11-2	-	-	CASSFTEVELFF	TGTGCCAGCAGCTTTACAGAGGTCGAACTGTTTTTT
TRBJ2-2	TRBV10-2	once	-	CASSDRAVANTGELFF	TGCGCCAGCAGTGACCGAGCGGTAGCGAACACCGGGGAGCTGTTTTTT
TRBJ1-3	TRBV6-6	once	-	CASSVPQGGGNTIYF	TGTGCCAGCAGTGTACCTCAGGGTGGTGGAAACACCATATATTTT
TRBJ1-1	TRBV7-9	-	-	CASSLAWEGDEAFF	TGTGCCAGCAGCTTAGCGTGGGAAGGGGATGAAGCTTTCTTT
TRBJ1-5	TRBV15	-	-	CATSRERAPKGNQPQHF	TGTGCCACCAGCAGAGAGCGGGCCCCCAAAGGTAATCAGCCCCAGCATTTT
TRBJ1-6	TRBV7-3	-	TRBD1	CASGTGSESPLHF	TGTGCCAGCGGGACAGGCAGCGAGTCACCCCTCCACTTT
TRBJ2-3	TRBV2	-	-	CASSEGQKSSDTQYF	TGTGCCAGCAGTGAAGGTCAGAAGTCCTCAGATACGCAGTATTTT
TRBJ1-1	TRBV27	-	-	CASSPDYYGTEAFF	TGTGCCAGCAGCCCCGATTATTATGGCACTGAAGCTTTCTTT
TRBJ2-7	TRBV4-1	-	-	CASSRGSGPSYEQYF	TGCGCCAGCAGCCGGGGGAGTGGCCCCTCCTACGAGCAGTACTTC
TRBJ1-3	TRBV13	-	-	CASSLGNRDFRNTIYF	TGTGCCAGCAGCCTTGGGAACAGGGATTTTAGAAACACCATATATTTT
TRBJ1-5	TRBV7-6	-	-	CASSFGAFPAGNQPQHF	TGTGCCAGCAGCTTCGGGGCTTTCCCGGCGGGCAATCAGCCCCAGCATTTT
TRBJ1-4	TRBV5-1	-	TRBD1	CASSLAGQGDEKLFF	TGCGCCAGCAGCTTGGCGGGACAGGGGGATGAAAAACTGTTTTTT
TRBJ1-2	TRBV11-2	-	TRBD1	CASSLLQGVYGYTF	TGTGCCAGCAGCTTACTCCAGGGGGTCTATGGCTACACCTTC
TRBJ1-1	TRBV11-2	-	TRBD1	CASSRTLGPGGSEAFF	TGTGCCAGCAGCCGGACGTTAGGGCCAGGGGGGTCTGAAGCTTTCTTT
TRBJ2-2	TRBV2	-	-	CASSEARKASRTGELFF	TGTGCCAGCAGTGAAGCGCGAAAGGCTAGCAGAACCGGGGAGCTGTTTTTT
TRBJ2-7	TRBV4-3	-	-	CASSQDQRSSYEQYF	TGCGCCAGCAGCCAAGATCAGAGGAGCTCCTACGAGCAGTACTTC
TRBJ1-1	TRBV7-2	-	-	CASSIIPQGKGTEAFF	TGTGCCAGCAGCATTATTCCCCAGGGGAAGGGCACTGAAGCTTTCTTT
TRBJ2-2	TRBV9	-	-	CASSPGTSNTGELFF	TGTGCCAGCAGTCCCGGGACATCGAACACCGGGGAGCTGTTTTTT
TRBJ2-1	TRBV3-1/TRBV3-2	-	-	CASSHDSYNEQFF	TGTGCCAGCAGCCACGACAGCTACAATGAGCAGTTCTTC
TRBJ2-1	TRBV11-3	-	-	CASSRGSSYNEQFF	TGTGCCAGCAGCCGGGGGAGCTCCTACAATGAGCAGTTCTTC
TRBJ2-7	TRBV29-1	once	TRBD1	CSVGENRDSQYF	TGCAGCGTTGGGGAAAATAGGGACAGCCAGTACTTC
TRBJ2-3	TRBV5-6	once	TRBD2	CASSLARGRGTDTQYF	TGTGCCAGCAGCTTGGCCCGAGGGAGGGGCACAGATACGCAGTATTTT
TRBJ1-3	TRBV5-4	-	-	CASSGRGGNTIYF	TGTGCCAGCTCCGGCAGGGGTGGGAACACCATATATTTT
TRBJ2-1	TRBV27	-	-	CASSFYPMGYNEQFF	TGTGCCAGCAGTTTTTATCCCATGGGCTACAATGAGCAGTTCTTC
TRBJ2-5	TRBV6-2/TRBV6-3	-	TRBD2	CASSYPGGGLGETQYF	TGTGCCAGCAGTTACCCGGGAGGTGGGCTGGGGGAGACCCAGTACTTC